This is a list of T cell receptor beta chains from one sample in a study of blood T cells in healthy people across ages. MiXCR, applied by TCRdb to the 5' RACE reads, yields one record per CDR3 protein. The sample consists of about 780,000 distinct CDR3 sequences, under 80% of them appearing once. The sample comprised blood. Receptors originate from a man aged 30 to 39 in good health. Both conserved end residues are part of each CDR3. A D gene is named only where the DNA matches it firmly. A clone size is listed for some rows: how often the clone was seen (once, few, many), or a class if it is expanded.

CDR3: CASSLAGPGGNEQFF
DNA: TGTGCCAGCAGTTTAGCTGGGCCAGGGGGCAATGAGCAGTTCTTC
J: TRBJ2-1
D: TRBD1
size: many
V: TRBV12-3/TRBV12-4

CDR3: CSATGTGFVNEQFF
DNA: TGCAGTGCGACCGGGACAGGGTTTGTCAATGAGCAGTTCTTC
J: TRBJ2-1
D: TRBD1
size: NA
V: TRBV20-1

CDR3: CASSLTGGFYEQYF
DNA: TGTGCCAGCAGCTTGACAGGGGGCTTCTACGAGCAGTACTTC
J: TRBJ2-7
D: TRBD1
size: NA
V: TRBV27

CDR3: CSVRDRVTQYF
DNA: TGCAGCGTACGGGACAGGGTGACCCAGTACTTC
J: TRBJ2-5
D: TRBD1
size: NA
V: TRBV29-1

CDR3: CASSQDGLVATRGNEQFF
DNA: TGCGCCAGCAGCCAAGATGGTCTAGTAGCCACTAGGGGAAATGAGCAGTTCTTC
J: TRBJ2-1
D: NA
size: NA
V: TRBV4-1

CDR3: CATQSPYEQYF
DNA: TGTGCCACGCAGTCCCCCTACGAGCAGTACTTC
J: TRBJ2-7
D: NA
size: NA
V: TRBV27

CDR3: CASSGPEAQPQHF
DNA: TGTGCCAGCAGTGGCCCGGAGGCCCAGCCCCAGCATTTT
J: TRBJ1-5
D: NA
size: NA
V: TRBV2

CDR3: CASSPVDRYGYTF
DNA: TGTGCCAGCAGTCCCGTGGACCGCTATGGCTACACCTTC
J: TRBJ1-2
D: NA
size: NA
V: TRBV12-3/TRBV12-4

CDR3: CASSSLQIQETQYF
DNA: TGTGCCAGCAGCTCTCTCCAGATACAAGAGACCCAGTACTTC
J: TRBJ2-5
D: NA
size: NA
V: TRBV7-2

CDR3: CASSQDARTNEKLFF
DNA: TGCGCCAGCAGCCAAGATGCCAGGACTAATGAAAAACTGTTTTTT
J: TRBJ1-4
D: NA
size: NA
V: TRBV4-3

CDR3: CASSSYGGEQYF
DNA: TGTGCCAGCAGCTCATACGGGGGTGAGCAGTACTTC
J: TRBJ2-7
D: NA
size: many
V: TRBV7-2

CDR3: CSVDSFYEQYF
DNA: TGCAGCGTTGACTCGTTCTACGAGCAGTACTTC
J: TRBJ2-7
D: NA
size: NA
V: TRBV29-1

CDR3: CASSDPTGLETQYF
DNA: TGTGCCAGCAGTGACCCGACAGGTCTAGAGACCCAGTACTTC
J: TRBJ2-5
D: NA
size: NA
V: TRBV6-2/TRBV6-3

CDR3: CSVAPAAGSFTEAFF
DNA: TGCAGCGTTGCTCCGGCGGCGGGGAGTTTCACTGAAGCTTTCTTT
J: TRBJ1-1
D: NA
size: once
V: TRBV29-1

CDR3: CASSQAGQGRPFF
DNA: TGCGCCAGCAGCCAAGCCGGACAGGGGCGGCCTTTCTTT
J: TRBJ1-1
D: TRBD1
size: few
V: TRBV4-3

CDR3: CASSAVGGVGHEQYF
DNA: TGTGCCAGCAGCGCCGTCGGGGGCGTCGGCCACGAGCAGTACTTC
J: TRBJ2-7
D: NA
size: few
V: TRBV9

CDR3: CASSYGAGGGNEQFF
DNA: TGTGCCAGCAGTTACGGGGCGGGGGGGGGAAATGAGCAGTTCTTC
J: TRBJ2-1
D: TRBD2
size: NA
V: TRBV6-6

CDR3: CASSYVGGGETQYF
DNA: TGTGCCAGCAGTTATGTCGGCGGAGGGGAGACCCAGTACTTC
J: TRBJ2-5
D: NA
size: NA
V: TRBV6-6

CDR3: CASSSGGAGAYNEQFF
DNA: TGTGCCAGCAGCTCCGGGGGGGCCGGGGCTTACAATGAGCAGTTCTTC
J: TRBJ2-1
D: TRBD2
size: NA
V: TRBV9

CDR3: CASSSSRGKMVEQYF
DNA: TGTGCCAGCAGTTCGTCCAGGGGGAAGATGGTGGAGCAGTACTTC
J: TRBJ2-7
D: TRBD1
size: few
V: TRBV28

CDR3: CSATPGTGTYEQYF
DNA: TGCAGCGCGACACCCGGGACAGGAACCTACGAGCAGTACTTC
J: TRBJ2-7
D: TRBD1
size: NA
V: TRBV29-1

CDR3: CASSLTTAYDEQFF
DNA: TGTGCCAGCAGCTTAACGACAGCGTACGATGAGCAGTTCTTC
J: TRBJ2-1
D: NA
size: NA
V: TRBV7-9

CDR3: CASSQDTGEYNEQFF
DNA: TGCGCCAGCAGCCAAGATACGGGGGAATACAATGAGCAGTTCTTC
J: TRBJ2-1
D: NA
size: once
V: TRBV4-3

CDR3: CATSREGTRAETQYF
DNA: TGTGCCACCAGCAGAGAGGGAACGAGGGCAGAGACCCAGTACTTC
J: TRBJ2-5
D: NA
size: NA
V: TRBV15

CDR3: CASSEAGTSGLEQFF
DNA: TGCGCCAGCAGCGAAGCCGGGACTAGCGGCCTTGAGCAGTTCTTC
J: TRBJ2-1
D: TRBD2
size: NA
V: TRBV5-1

CDR3: CATSDLVTAEAFF
DNA: TGTGCCACCAGTGATTTGGTGACAGCTGAAGCTTTCTTT
J: TRBJ1-1
D: NA
size: NA
V: TRBV24-1

CDR3: CASSSRGAESSYEQYF
DNA: TGTGCCAGCAGTTCCAGGGGGGCAGAGAGCTCCTACGAGCAGTACTTC
J: TRBJ2-7
D: NA
size: NA
V: TRBV6-2/TRBV6-3

CDR3: CASSELVNYNEQFF
DNA: TGTGCCAGCAGCGAACTAGTAAACTACAATGAGCAGTTCTTC
J: TRBJ2-1
D: NA
size: NA
V: TRBV7-2

CDR3: CASSAGQGNEQFF
DNA: TGTGCCAGCAGCGCGGGACAGGGAAATGAGCAGTTCTTC
J: TRBJ2-1
D: TRBD1
size: NA
V: TRBV5-5

CDR3: CASWRTQDLQYF
DNA: TGTGCCAGCTGGCGTACCCAAGACCTTCAGTACTTC
J: TRBJ2-4
D: NA
size: NA
V: TRBV6-5

CDR3: CSVEKGQGPLETQYF
DNA: TGCAGCGTTGAAAAGGGACAGGGACCTCTGGAGACCCAGTACTTC
J: TRBJ2-5
D: TRBD1
size: NA
V: TRBV29-1

CDR3: CASSQDQGTNYEQYF
DNA: TGTGCCAGCAGCCAAGATCAGGGGACGAACTACGAGCAGTACTTC
J: TRBJ2-7
D: NA
size: NA
V: TRBV4-2

CDR3: CASSQDLGADTEAFF
DNA: TGTGCCAGCAGCCAAGATCTGGGGGCCGACACTGAAGCTTTCTTT
J: TRBJ1-1
D: NA
size: NA
V: TRBV3-1

CDR3: CSVPTGGELFF
DNA: TGCAGCGTGCCTACCGGGGGGGAGCTGTTTTTT
J: TRBJ2-2
D: NA
size: NA
V: TRBV29-1

CDR3: CASGGGYNYGYTF
DNA: TGTGCCAGCGGTGGAGGGTATAACTATGGCTACACCTTC
J: TRBJ1-2
D: NA
size: NA
V: TRBV11-2

CDR3: CSARDLPGETQYF
DNA: TGCAGTGCTAGAGATTTGCCGGGAGAGACCCAGTACTTC
J: TRBJ2-5
D: NA
size: NA
V: TRBV20-1

CDR3: CASSQMGQGKEQYF
DNA: TGTGCCAGCAGTCAGATGGGACAGGGGAAAGAGCAGTACTTC
J: TRBJ2-7
D: TRBD1
size: few
V: TRBV7-2

CDR3: CASSHSTGGESGYTF
DNA: TGTGCCAGCAGCCACTCGACAGGGGGAGAGAGTGGCTACACCTTC
J: TRBJ1-2
D: TRBD1
size: NA
V: TRBV12-3/TRBV12-4

CDR3: CSTRDLGGVLYEQYF
DNA: TGCAGTACTAGAGATCTGGGCGGGGTCTTATACGAGCAGTACTTC
J: TRBJ2-7
D: NA
size: NA
V: TRBV20-1

CDR3: CASSPGTGLATNEKLFF
DNA: TGTGCCAGCAGCCCCGGGACAGGCCTCGCAACTAATGAAAAACTGTTTTTT
J: TRBJ1-4
D: TRBD1
size: NA
V: TRBV7-9

CDR3: CASSQERGLSYGYTF
DNA: TGCGCCAGCAGCCAAGAAAGGGGGCTTTCCTATGGCTACACCTTC
J: TRBJ1-2
D: TRBD1
size: NA
V: TRBV4-1

CDR3: CASSYRVETQYF
DNA: TGTGCCAGCAGTTACCGAGTAGAGACCCAGTACTTC
J: TRBJ2-5
D: NA
size: few
V: TRBV6-2/TRBV6-3

CDR3: CASSLMGSSYNSPLHF
DNA: TGTGCCAGCAGTTTAATGGGGAGCTCCTATAATTCACCCCTCCACTTT
J: TRBJ1-6
D: NA
size: few
V: TRBV12-3/TRBV12-4

CDR3: CASSLAGTGGNEQFF
DNA: TGTGCCAGCAGCTTAGCCGGGACAGGGGGAAATGAGCAGTTCTTC
J: TRBJ2-1
D: TRBD1
size: few
V: TRBV7-3

CDR3: CASSQERGSYEQYF
DNA: TGTGCCAGCAGCCAAGAAAGGGGCTCCTACGAGCAGTACTTC
J: TRBJ2-7
D: NA
size: many
V: TRBV4-3

CDR3: CSVPREYYGYTF
DNA: TGCAGTGTTCCGAGAGAGTACTATGGCTACACCTTC
J: TRBJ1-2
D: NA
size: NA
V: TRBV20-1

CDR3: CASSLERASVGTQYF
DNA: TGTGCCAGCAGCTTAGAGAGAGCCTCCGTGGGGACCCAGTACTTC
J: TRBJ2-5
D: NA
size: once
V: TRBV7-9

CDR3: CASSSIRGLAGYEQYF
DNA: TGTGCCAGCAGCTCGATAAGGGGACTAGCGGGGTACGAGCAGTACTTC
J: TRBJ2-7
D: TRBD2
size: NA
V: TRBV7-2

CDR3: CASRRTGANYEQYF
DNA: TGTGCCAGCAGACGGACAGGGGCAAACTACGAGCAGTACTTC
J: TRBJ2-7
D: TRBD1
size: NA
V: TRBV12-3/TRBV12-4

CDR3: CASSLGTGWNEQFF
DNA: TGTGCCAGCAGCTTAGGGACAGGGTGGAATGAGCAGTTCTTC
J: TRBJ2-1
D: TRBD1
size: NA
V: TRBV7-3

CDR3: CASSYSPGGELIQGEQFF
DNA: TGTGCCAGCAGTTACTCGCCTGGCGGGGAATTGATCCAAGGAGAGCAGTTCTTC
J: TRBJ2-1
D: NA
size: NA
V: TRBV6-5

CDR3: CAVLRDYPIGYTF
DNA: TGTGCCGTACTCCGGGACTACCCTATCGGCTACACCTTC
J: TRBJ1-2
D: NA
size: few
V: TRBV12-3/TRBV12-4

CDR3: CASSRNGAGQETQFF
DNA: TGTGCCAGCAGCCGTAACGGGGCTGGCCAAGAGACCCAGTTCTTC
J: TRBJ2-1
D: NA
size: NA
V: TRBV7-2

CDR3: CSASLGDQETQYF
DNA: TGCAGTGCTTCGCTCGGGGACCAAGAGACCCAGTACTTC
J: TRBJ2-5
D: NA
size: NA
V: TRBV20-1

CDR3: CASSLYDGGGSTEAFF
DNA: TGTGCCAGCAGTTTATATGATGGGGGAGGAAGCACTGAAGCTTTCTTT
J: TRBJ1-1
D: NA
size: NA
V: TRBV27